The 14 T cell receptor beta chains reported below all come from one sample, sequenced in a study of blood T cell repertoires in COVID-19. TCRdb's copy holds only in-frame clones and misses some; the assay was immunoSEQ multiplex PCR. This table has 350,000 to 450,000 clones, around 92% appearing once. Sequencing was done on a sample of PBMCs or T cells enriched from blood (not recorded which). Receptors originate from a woman aged 25 to 39 who had recovered from COVID-19.

The J gene is TRBJ1-5, the V gene TRBV5-5, with D uncertain. Germline V gives CDR1 SGHKS, CDR2 YYEKEE (reference sequence). This CDR3 is 15 amino acids long. Trimming removed 6 bases from V and 0 bases from J, with 13 bases in between. CDR3 nucleotide sequence: TGTGCCAGCAAATACGGGAGTGGTAGCAATCAGCCCCAGCATTTT. Translated: CASKYGSGSNQPQHF.

The sample holds one count of this clone. The rearrangement uses TRBV6-2 or TRBV6-3 and TRBJ2-4, with D possibly matching TRBD2 (6 bases). Per germline, CDR1 MNHEY and CDR2 SVGEGT. Trimming took off 4 bases at V and 2 bases at J, with 18 bases between the two ends. This CDR3 has 17 residues. The CDR3 reads CASSWPPLGGSKNIQYF. CDR3 bases: TGTGCCAGCAGTTGGCCCCCGCTGGGGGGATCCAAAAACATTCAGTACTTC.

This chain uses TRBV7-2 with TRBJ2-7, with 11 bases identical to TRBD1. There are 18 residues in the CDR3. The ends lost 1 base at V and 6 bases at J; junction bases unmatched: 14. The V gene's germline CDR1 is SGHTA and CDR2 FQGNSA. DNA for the CDR3: TGTGCCAGCAGCTTAGGACTTAAAATTGGACAGGGGGCTTTCGAGCAGTACTTC. It codes for CASSLGLKIGQGAFEQYF.

J is TRBJ1-2 and V is TRBV10-3, with D tentatively TRBD1 (6 bases). The CDR3 runs 14 residues. The germline V gene has CDR1 ENHRY and CDR2 SYGVKD. V lost 3 bases to trimming and J lost 8 bases, with 16 bases between them. CDR3 sequence reads: CAISDDIRGKGYTF. The CDR3 bases are TGTGCCATCAGTGATGATATCAGGGGCAAGGGCTACACCTTC.

V is TRBV20-1 and J is TRBJ2-7; tentative D call: TRBD2 (5 bases). The CDR3 has 15 residues. Trimming cost V 3 bases and J 1 base, with 16 bases left between them. Germline-derived CDR1 and CDR2 are DFQATT and SNEGSKA (reference sequence). CDR3 sequence: CSASGPSSKSYEQYF. DNA for the CDR3: TGCAGTGCTAGTGGTCCTAGCTCAAAGTCCTACGAGCAGTACTTC.

The genes are TRBV3-1 (or the pseudogene TRBV3-2) and TRBJ1-1; D not resolved. Looked up from germline, CDR1 is LGHDT and CDR2 is YNNKEL (reference sequence). V lost 0 bases and J 0 bases, leaving 5 bases between the germline ends. The CDR3 has 14 amino acids. The CDR3 region is CASSQDNMNTEAFF. The CDR3 DNA sequence: TGTGCCAGCAGCCAAGATAACATGAACACTGAAGCTTTCTTT.

The chain has TRBV24-1 and TRBJ2-2, with D perhaps TRBD2 (6 bases). Trimming removed 0 bases from V and 12 bases from J, with 19 bases in between. The CDR3 runs 16 residues. Germline CDR1 reads KGHDR; CDR2 reads SFDVKD. The CDR3 region is CATSDLAGRGSRKLFF. The CDR3 DNA reads as TGTGCCACCAGTGATTTGGCGGGACGGGGGTCGAGGAAGCTGTTTTTT.

The chain combines TRBV5-1 with TRBJ1-1; tentative D call: TRBD1 (5 bases). This CDR3 comprises 15 residues. CDR1 and CDR2 (germline): SGHRS, YFSETQ. V dropped 0 bases and J dropped 4 bases, with 13 bases sitting between them. Here the CDR3 DNA reads TGCGCCAGCAGCTTGGCGGTTGGGGGAGGCACTGAAGCTTTCTTT. This sequence encodes CASSLAVGGGTEAFF.

The chain links TRBV29-1 to TRBJ1-2; D remains unclear. CDR1 SQVTM and CDR2 ANQGSEA come from the germline V gene. V lost 3 bases and J lost 5, with 19 bases in between. The CDR3 extends over 15 amino acids. CDR3 residues: CSVDVRGSSLYGYTF. The CDR3 region has the DNA TGCAGCGTTGATGTAAGAGGCAGCTCCCTTTATGGCTACACCTTC.

This chain uses TRBV18 with TRBJ1-3; D is uncertain. The CDR3 sequence is 16 residues long. V gave up 2 bases and J gave up 4 bases, with 15 bases separating them. Germline V gene lookup returns CDR1 KGHSH and CDR2 LQKENI. The DNA for the CDR3 is TGTGCCAGCTCACCAAACCCTTACTCCTCCGGAAACACCATATATTTT. It yields the protein CASSPNPYSSGNTIYF.

The chain couples TRBV6-5 to TRBJ2-7; no definite D call. Per the germline V gene, CDR1 is MNHEY and CDR2 is SVGAGI. The CDR3 runs 13 residues. The V and J ends lost 5 bases and 3 bases respectively, with 11 bases between them. This CDR3 is CASSIGSIYEQYF. The DNA of the CDR3 is TGTGCCAGCAGTATCGGGTCCATCTACGAGCAGTACTTC.

The rearrangement uses TRBV7-8 and TRBJ1-2, with a weak D call TRBD1 (6 bases). CDR1 SGHVS and CDR2 FQNEAQ come from the germline V gene. The CDR3 runs to 15 residues. V lost 1 base and J 6 bases, leaving 15 bases between the germline ends. The CDR3 DNA sequence: TGTGCCAGCAGCTTAGGCCTGGGGGGGGCTAATGGCTACACCTTC. It codes for CASSLGLGGANGYTF. Drawing the rest from reference TRBV7-8 and TRBJ1-2, the complete variable domain is GAGVSQSPRYKVAKRGQDVALRCDPISGHVSLFWYQQALGQGPEFLTYFQNEAQLDKSGLPSDRFFAERPEGSVSTLKIQRTQQEDSAVYLCASSLGLGGANGYTFGSGTRLTVV.

In this sample, this clone turned up a few times. V usage is TRBV19 and J usage is TRBJ1-5; D is uncertain. This CDR3 is built from 13 residues. Germline-derived CDR1 and CDR2 are LNHDA and SQIVND (reference sequence). Between the trimmed V and J ends, which lost 5 bases and 2 bases, there was a span of 7 bases. In DNA form, the CDR3 reads TGTGCCAGTAGTGGCGGGGGCAATCAGCCCCAGCATTTT. Amino acids: CASSGGGNQPQHF.

J is TRBJ2-3 and V is TRBV29-1; D may be TRBD1 (6 bases). This CDR3 contains 14 residues. CDR1 and CDR2 from the germline V gene are SQVTM and ANQGSEA. Trimming shortened V by 5 bases and J by 5 bases, and 17 bases separated the two germline ends. The CDR3 bases are TGCAGCGTTTCGACAGGCGCGACAAAAGATACGCAGTATTTT. Encoded protein: CSVSTGATKDTQYF.